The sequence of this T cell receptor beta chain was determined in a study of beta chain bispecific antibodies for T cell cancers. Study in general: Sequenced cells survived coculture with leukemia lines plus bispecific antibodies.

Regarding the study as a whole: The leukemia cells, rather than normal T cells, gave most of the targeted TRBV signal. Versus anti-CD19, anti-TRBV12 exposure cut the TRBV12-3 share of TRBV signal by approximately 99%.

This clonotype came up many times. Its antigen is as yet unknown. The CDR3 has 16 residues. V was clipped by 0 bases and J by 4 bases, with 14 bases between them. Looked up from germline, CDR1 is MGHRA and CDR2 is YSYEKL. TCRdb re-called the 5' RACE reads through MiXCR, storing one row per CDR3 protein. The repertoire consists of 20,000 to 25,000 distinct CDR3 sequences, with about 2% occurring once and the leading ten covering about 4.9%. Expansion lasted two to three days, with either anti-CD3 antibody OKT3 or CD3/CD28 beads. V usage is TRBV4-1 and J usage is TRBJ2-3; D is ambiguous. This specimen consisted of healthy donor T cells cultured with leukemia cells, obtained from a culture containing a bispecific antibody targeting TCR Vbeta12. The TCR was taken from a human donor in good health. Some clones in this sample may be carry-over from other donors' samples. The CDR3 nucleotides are TGCGCCAGCAGCCAAGATTTGGTGGCGGTTCCAGATACGCAGTATTTT. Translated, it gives CASSQDLVAVPDTQYF.